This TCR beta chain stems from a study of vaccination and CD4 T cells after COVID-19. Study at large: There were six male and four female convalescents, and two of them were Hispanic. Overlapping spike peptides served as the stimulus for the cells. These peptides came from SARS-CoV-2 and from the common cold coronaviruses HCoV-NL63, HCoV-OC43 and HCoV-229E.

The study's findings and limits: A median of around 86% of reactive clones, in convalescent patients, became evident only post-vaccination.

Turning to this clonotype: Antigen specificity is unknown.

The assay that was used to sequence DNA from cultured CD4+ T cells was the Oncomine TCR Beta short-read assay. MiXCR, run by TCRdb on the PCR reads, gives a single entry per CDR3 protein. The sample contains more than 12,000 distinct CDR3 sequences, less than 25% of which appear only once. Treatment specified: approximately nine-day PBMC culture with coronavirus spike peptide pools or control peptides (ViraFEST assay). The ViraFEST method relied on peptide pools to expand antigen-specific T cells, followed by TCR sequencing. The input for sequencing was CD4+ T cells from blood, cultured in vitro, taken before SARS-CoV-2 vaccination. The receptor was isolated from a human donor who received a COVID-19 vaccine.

The CDR3 region has the DNA TGTGCCAGCAGTTTGAGGAGCGGGGGGGCCGGTGAGACCCAGTACTTC. It translates to CASSLRSGGAGETQYF. The chain has TRBV12-3 or TRBV12-4 and TRBJ2-5; 10 bases are a match to TRBD2. The CDR3 is made up of 16 amino acids. V shed 3 bases and J 5 bases; nucleotides not matched to a gene: 9.